Listed here are 14 T cell receptor beta chains from one sample, sequenced in a study of response to subunit inactivated influenza vaccine. TCRdb reanalysed the RT-PCR reads using MiXCR and keeps one entry per CDR3 protein. The table records some 570,000 distinct CDR3 sequences, over 9% of them present only once. The same sample was also studied in work on T cells expressing NK-cell markers. That work adds: Making the TCR beta cDNA relied on 5'RACE template switching with UMIs.

The input for sequencing was PBMCs from blood, taken on the day of vaccination. The receptors derive from a man aged 45-60 years who received an inactivated influenza vaccine.

In the case of this clonotype: The DNA is left out, because the CDR3 cannot be placed on it with certainty; the CDR3 is given as TCRdb lists it. The V call is TRBV7-8, the J call TRBJ2-4; the D call TRBD1 from the table was never checked on the DNA. Germline V gives CDR1 SGHVS, CDR2 FQNEAQ. The CDR3 length equals 12 residues, ends included. CDR3 region: CASSLVGAGTHF.

The chain employs TRBV29-1 and TRBJ2-5; D ambiguous. CDR1 is SQVTM and CDR2 is ANQGSEA in the germline V gene. V was cut by 4 bases and J by 5 bases, with 14 bases left in between. The CDR3 is 13 amino acids. The DNA for the CDR3 is TGCAGCGTTGCAGTCAGTAAAACGGAGACCCAGTACTTC. Translating gives CSVAVSKTETQYF.

This clonotype was seen at least ten times. The V gene is TRBV21-1, the J gene TRBJ1-3. TRBV21-1 is shown as a pseudogene. CDR3 length: 16 amino acids. CDR3 in amino acids: CASSKAGRASGNTIYF. The DNA of the CDR3 is TGTGCCAGCAGCAAAGCAGGCAGAGCCTCTGGAAACACCATATATTTT.

The chain combines TRBV14 with TRBJ2-7, with 7 bases fitting TRBD1. This CDR3 comprises 15 residues. The trim removed 1 base at V and 2 bases at J, leaving 5 bases unmatched. Looked up from germline, CDR1 is SGHDN and CDR2 is FVKESK. CDR3: CASSQGQGVAYEQYF. CDR3 DNA: TGTGCCAGCAGCCAAGGGCAGGGGGTAGCCTACGAGCAGTACTTC.

This clonotype has a handful of counts. The CDR3 DNA reads as TGCGCCAGCAGCCAAGGACAGGGTCAAAGGGAGCTGTTTTTT. Its translation: CASSQGQGQRELFF. The chain combines TRBV4-3 with TRBJ2-2; 7 bases are shared with TRBD1. This CDR3 comprises 14 residues. Germline CDR1 reads LGHNA; CDR2 reads YSLEER. V shed 1 base and J 9 bases; nucleotides not matched to a gene: 5.

This clonotype was seen a handful of times. The J gene is TRBJ2-1, the V gene TRBV9, with TRBD2 matching 13 bases. This CDR3 has 18 amino acids. Per germline, CDR1 SGDLS and CDR2 YYNGEE. V was pared by 4 bases and J by 0 bases, with 7 bases of the junction left unmatched. CDR3 nucleotide sequence: TGTGCCAGCAGCTCTCCGGGACTAGCGGGAAACTCCTACAATGAGCAGTTCTTC. It is translated as CASSSPGLAGNSYNEQFF. Using reference TRBV9 and TRBJ2-1 for the parts outside the CDR3, the full variable domain is DSGVTQTPKHLITATGQRVTLRCSPRSGDLSVYWYQQSLDQGLQFLIQYYNGEERAKGNILERFSAQQFPDLHSELNLSSLELGDSALYFCASSSPGLAGNSYNEQFFGPGTRLTVL.

This clonotype showed up just a few times. This chain connects TRBV6-1 to TRBJ2-7, with a possible D match to TRBD1 (6 bases). The CDR3 length is 14 residues. The germline V and J ends were trimmed by 6 bases and 4 bases, with 16 bases remaining between them. The germline V gene encodes CDR1 MNHNS and CDR2 SASEGT. The DNA of the CDR3 is TGTGCCAGCAGCCACCGGGACATAGGATACGAGCAGTACTTC. It yields the protein CASSHRDIGYEQYF.

The chain joins TRBV12-3 or TRBV12-4 to TRBJ2-1; no reliable D call. The CDR3 consists of 11 residues. V was shortened by 8 bases and J by 10 bases, with 12 bases between the two germline ends. CDR3 coding DNA: TGTGCCAGCGCAGCCTGGAGAGAGCAGTTCTTC. This codes for CASAAWREQFF.

This clonotype was picked up a small number of times. The chain uses TRBV7-2 and TRBJ2-3; D is tentatively TRBD1 or TRBD2 (5 bases each). Germline-derived CDR1 and CDR2 are SGHTA and FQGNSA. The V gene lost 7 bases and the J gene lost 2 bases, with 10 bases spanning the gap. The CDR3 extends over 13 amino acids. CDR3 coding DNA: TGTGCCAGCAACCGGGACCTCACAGATACGCAGTATTTT. Protein sequence: CASNRDLTDTQYF.

The chain has TRBV6-2 or TRBV6-3 and TRBJ1-5; D not resolved. The CDR3 has 16 residues. The V end was cut by 2 bases, the J end by 1 base, with 12 bases between. The V gene's germline CDR1 is MNHEY and CDR2 SVGEGT. The CDR3 nucleotides read TGTGCCAGCAGTTACGTGAGTGGCCACAGCAATCAGCCCCAGCATTTT. Its translation: CASSYVSGHSNQPQHF.

The rearrangement links TRBV15 to TRBJ2-3; tentative D call: TRBD1 (6 bases). V lost 1 base to trimming and J lost 2 bases, with 10 bases between them. This CDR3 spans 15 amino acids. CDR1 is LNHNV, CDR2 YYDKDF, per germline (reference sequence). CDR3 in amino acids: CATSRAQGYTDTQYF. The CDR3 region has the DNA TGTGCCACCAGCAGAGCCCAGGGGTACACAGATACGCAGTATTTT.

This clonotype has more than one count but fewer than ten. The chain employs TRBV10-3 and TRBJ1-2; TRBD1 matches at 9 bases. CDR3 length equals 12 residues. V dropped 11 bases and J dropped 3; count of bases not matched to a gene: 4. Germline V lookup: CDR1 ENHRY, CDR2 SYGVKD. In DNA form, the CDR3 reads TGTGCCGCCCGGGACAGGGACTATGGCTACACCTTC. Translated: CAARDRDYGYTF.

At least ten counts were recorded for this clonotype. The chain has TRBV5-5 and TRBJ2-2; D unresolved. V was cut by 0 bases and J by 1 base, with 7 bases left in between. Germline-derived CDR1 and CDR2 are SGHKS and YYEKEE (reference sequence). The CDR3 is made up of 15 amino acids. The CDR3 DNA is TGTGCCAGCAGCTTGGAGGGCCGGAACACCGGGGAGCTGTTTTTT. It specifies CASSLEGRNTGELFF.

The rearrangement joins TRBV24-1 to TRBJ1-5, with D possibly TRBD1 on 5 matching bases. The CDR3 has 15 residues. V lost 4 bases and J lost 7, with 16 bases in between. Germline V lookup: CDR1 KGHDR, CDR2 SFDVKD. CDR3 amino acids: CATSEGGQGIQPQHF. CDR3 DNA sequence: TGTGCCACCAGTGAAGGAGGGCAGGGTATACAGCCCCAGCATTTT.